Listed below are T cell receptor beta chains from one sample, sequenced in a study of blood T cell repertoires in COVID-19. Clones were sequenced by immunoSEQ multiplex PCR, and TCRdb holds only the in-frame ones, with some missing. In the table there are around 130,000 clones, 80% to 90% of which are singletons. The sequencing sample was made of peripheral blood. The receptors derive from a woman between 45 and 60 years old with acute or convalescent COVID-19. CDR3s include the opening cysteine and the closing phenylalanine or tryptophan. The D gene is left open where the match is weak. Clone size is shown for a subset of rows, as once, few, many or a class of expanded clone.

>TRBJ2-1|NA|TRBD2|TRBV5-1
CASSPGLAGGLGNEQFF
TGCGCCAGCAGCCCAGGACTAGCGGGGGGCCTGGGCAATGAGCAGTTCTTC
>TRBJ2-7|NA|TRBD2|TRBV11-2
CASSLVGGEYEQYF
TGTGCCAGCAGCTTAGTGGGGGGGGAATACGAGCAGTACTTC
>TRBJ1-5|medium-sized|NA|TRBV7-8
CASSLAGVGGDQPQHF
TGTGCCAGCAGCTTAGCGGGGGTAGGGGGGGATCAGCCCCAGCATTTT
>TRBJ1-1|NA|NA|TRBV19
CASSIRQLDWVFPKAFF
TGTGCCAGTAGTATTAGACAATTGGACTGGGTGTTCCCAAAAGCTTTCTTT
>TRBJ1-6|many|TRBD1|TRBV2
CATGGTENSPLHF
TGTGCCACTGGGGGGACAGAGAATTCACCCCTCCACTTT
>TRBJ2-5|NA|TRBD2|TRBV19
CASSLAGLGFETQYF
TGTGCCAGTAGTCTCGCGGGACTAGGGTTCGAGACCCAGTACTTC
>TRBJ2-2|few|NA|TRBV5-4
CASSSGTLNTGELFF
TGTGCCAGCAGCTCTGGGACATTGAACACCGGGGAGCTGTTTTTT
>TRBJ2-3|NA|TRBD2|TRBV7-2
CASSLGRELLDTQYF
TGTGCCAGCAGCTTAGGGCGGGAGCTGCTAGATACGCAGTATTTT
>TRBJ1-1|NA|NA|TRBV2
CASSRLPPEAFF
TGTGCCAGCAGTAGACTCCCCCCTGAAGCTTTCTTT
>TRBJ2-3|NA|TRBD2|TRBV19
CASAGTSRTDTQYF
TGTGCCAGTGCCGGGACTAGCCGCACAGATACGCAGTATTTT
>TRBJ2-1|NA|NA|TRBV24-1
CATSDPSAYNEQFF
TGTGCCACCAGTGACCCTAGCGCCTACAATGAGCAGTTCTTC
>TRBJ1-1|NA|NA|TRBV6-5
CASKAPSGAEAFF
TGTGCCAGCAAAGCTCCCTCAGGGGCTGAAGCTTTCTTT
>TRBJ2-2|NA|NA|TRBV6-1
CASSEYGGEGTGELFF
TGTGCCAGCAGTGAATACGGGGGAGAGGGCACCGGGGAGCTGTTTTTT
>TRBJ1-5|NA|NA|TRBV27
CASIEFRVINQPQHF
TGTGCCAGCATCGAATTCAGGGTGATCAATCAGCCCCAGCATTTT
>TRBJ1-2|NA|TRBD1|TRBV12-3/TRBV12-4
CASSTGQGDGYTF
TGTGCCAGCAGCACGGGACAGGGGGATGGCTACACCTTC
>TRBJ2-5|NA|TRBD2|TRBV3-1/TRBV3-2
CASSTSGVQETQYF
TGTGCCAGCAGCACTAGCGGGGTTCAAGAGACCCAGTACTTC
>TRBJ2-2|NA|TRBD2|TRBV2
CASTGLAGAGTGELFF
TGTGCCAGCACGGGACTAGCGGGAGCGGGCACCGGGGAGCTGTTTTTT
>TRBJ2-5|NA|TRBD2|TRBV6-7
CASRGGSGETQYF
TGTGCCAGCAGGGGCGGGAGTGGGGAGACCCAGTACTTC
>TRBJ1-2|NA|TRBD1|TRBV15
CATSRGQGYGGYTF
TGTGCCACCAGCAGAGGACAGGGCTATGGTGGCTACACCTTC
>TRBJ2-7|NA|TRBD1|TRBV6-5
CASSSIWGQPYEQYF
TGTGCCAGCAGTTCTATCTGGGGACAGCCCTACGAGCAGTACTTC
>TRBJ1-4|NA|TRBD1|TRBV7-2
CASSFGTVNEKLFF
TGTGCCAGCAGCTTTGGGACAGTAAATGAAAAACTGTTTTTT
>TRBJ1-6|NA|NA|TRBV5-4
CASSLRGRPDNSPLHF
TGTGCCAGCAGCCTCCGGGGGAGGCCTGATAATTCACCCCTCCACTTT
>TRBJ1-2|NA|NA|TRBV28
CASRGDWGHGYTF
TGTGCCAGCAGGGGGGACTGGGGTCATGGCTACACCTTC
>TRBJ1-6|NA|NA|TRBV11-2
CASSSSGGQNSPLHF
TGTGCCAGCAGCTCCAGCGGCGGACAGAATTCACCCCTCCACTTT
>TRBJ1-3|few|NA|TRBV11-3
CASSRSSGNTIYF
TGTGCCAGCAGCAGGAGCTCTGGAAACACCATATATTTT
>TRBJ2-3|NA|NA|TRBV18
CASSPTMDSSTQYF
TGTGCCAGCTCACCCACCATGGACAGCAGTACGCAGTATTTT
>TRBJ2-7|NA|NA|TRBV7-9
CASSPGEYYEQYF
TGTGCCAGCAGCCCGGGGGAATACTACGAGCAGTACTTC
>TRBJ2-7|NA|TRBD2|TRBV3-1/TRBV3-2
CASSQGTSGRAFYEQYF
TGTGCCAGCAGCCAGGGAACTAGCGGGAGGGCCTTCTACGAGCAGTACTTC
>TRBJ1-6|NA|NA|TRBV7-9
CASSLVTDNSPLHF
TGTGCCAGCAGCTTAGTAACAGACAATTCACCCCTCCACTTT
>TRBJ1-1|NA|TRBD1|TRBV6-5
CATYGAQGDTEAFF
TGTGCCACCTACGGGGCACAGGGGGACACTGAAGCTTTCTTT
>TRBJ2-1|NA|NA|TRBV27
CASSFPSGQAGRNEQFF
TGTGCCAGCAGTTTCCCCTCTGGGCAGGCGGGTCGCAATGAGCAGTTCTTC
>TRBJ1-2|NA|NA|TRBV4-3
CASSLAGANYGYTF
TGCGCCAGCAGCCTGGCGGGGGCGAACTATGGCTACACCTTC
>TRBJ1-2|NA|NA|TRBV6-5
CASSYRDTLYGYTF
TGTGCCAGCAGTTACCGGGACACTCTATATGGCTACACCTTC
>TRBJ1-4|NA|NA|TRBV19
CASTGESEKLFF
TGTGCCAGTACGGGGGAGAGTGAAAAACTGTTTTTT
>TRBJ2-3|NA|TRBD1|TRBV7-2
CASSQAGTGADTQYF
TGTGCCAGCAGCCAAGCCGGGACAGGGGCAGATACGCAGTATTTT
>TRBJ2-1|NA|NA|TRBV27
CASSLMNAGYNEQFF
TGTGCCAGCAGTTTAATGAATGCAGGATACAATGAGCAGTTCTTC
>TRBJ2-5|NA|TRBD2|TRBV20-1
CSASGLAENQETQYF
TGCAGTGCCAGTGGACTAGCGGAGAACCAAGAGACCCAGTACTTC
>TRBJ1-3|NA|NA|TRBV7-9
CASRSPGAGNTIYF
TGTGCCAGCAGATCCCCAGGGGCCGGAAACACCATATATTTT
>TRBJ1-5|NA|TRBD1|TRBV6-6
CASSGTDPNQPQHF
TGTGCCAGCAGTGGGACAGACCCCAATCAGCCCCAGCATTTT
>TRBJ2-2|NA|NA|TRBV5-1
CASSLGQFTGELFF
TGCGCCAGCAGCTTGGGACAGTTCACCGGGGAGCTGTTTTTT
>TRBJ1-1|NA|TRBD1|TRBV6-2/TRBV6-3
CASSGTANTEAFF
TGTGCCAGCAGTGGGACAGCGAACACTGAAGCTTTCTTT
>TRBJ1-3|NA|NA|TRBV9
CASGAGSGNTIYF
TGTGCCAGCGGTGCGGGGTCTGGAAACACCATATATTTT
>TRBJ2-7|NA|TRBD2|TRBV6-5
CASSYLASGRYEQYF
TGTGCCAGCAGTTATCTGGCTAGCGGGAGATACGAGCAGTACTTC
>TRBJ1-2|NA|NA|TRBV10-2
CASRPRYGYTF
TGCGCCAGCAGACCTAGGTATGGCTACACCTTC
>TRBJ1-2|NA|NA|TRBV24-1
CATSETRGAGYTF
TGTGCCACCAGTGAGACCCGGGGGGCTGGCTACACCTTC
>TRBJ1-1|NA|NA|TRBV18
CASSVGENTEAFF
TGTGCCAGCTCAGTTGGAGAGAACACTGAAGCTTTCTTT
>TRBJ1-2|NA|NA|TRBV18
CASSSGVDYGYTF
TGTGCCAGCTCTTCGGGGGTGGACTATGGCTACACCTTC
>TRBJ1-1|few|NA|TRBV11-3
CASSSTGFSVNTEAFF
TGTGCCAGCAGCTCCACCGGGTTCAGCGTGAACACTGAAGCTTTCTTT
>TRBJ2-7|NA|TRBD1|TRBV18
CASSLDRGANEQYF
TGTGCCAGCTCACTCGACAGGGGGGCCAACGAGCAGTACTTC
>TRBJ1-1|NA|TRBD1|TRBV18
CASSSLPLTGSAEAFF
TGTGCCAGCTCATCCTTACCCCTGACAGGGAGCGCTGAAGCTTTCTTT
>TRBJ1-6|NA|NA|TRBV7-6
CASSLARDSPLHF
TGTGCCAGCAGCTTAGCGAGGGATTCACCCCTCCACTTT
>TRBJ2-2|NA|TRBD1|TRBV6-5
CASSYSDRGNTGELFF
TGTGCCAGCAGTTACTCAGACAGGGGGAACACCGGGGAGCTGTTTTTT
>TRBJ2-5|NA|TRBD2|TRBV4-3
CASSQDRLAGQETQYF
TGCGCCAGCAGCCAAGATCGACTAGCGGGGCAAGAGACCCAGTACTTC
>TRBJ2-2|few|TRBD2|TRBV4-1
CASSQGLFGLAATGELFF
TGCGCCAGCAGCCAAGGTCTCTTCGGACTAGCGGCCACCGGGGAGCTGTTTTTT
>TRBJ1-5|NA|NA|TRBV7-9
CASSLGEGQPQHF
TGTGCCAGCAGCTTAGGGGAGGGACAGCCCCAGCATTTT
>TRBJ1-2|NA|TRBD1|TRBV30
CAWNPGQGPYGYTF
TGTGCCTGGAACCCTGGACAGGGTCCCTATGGCTACACCTTC